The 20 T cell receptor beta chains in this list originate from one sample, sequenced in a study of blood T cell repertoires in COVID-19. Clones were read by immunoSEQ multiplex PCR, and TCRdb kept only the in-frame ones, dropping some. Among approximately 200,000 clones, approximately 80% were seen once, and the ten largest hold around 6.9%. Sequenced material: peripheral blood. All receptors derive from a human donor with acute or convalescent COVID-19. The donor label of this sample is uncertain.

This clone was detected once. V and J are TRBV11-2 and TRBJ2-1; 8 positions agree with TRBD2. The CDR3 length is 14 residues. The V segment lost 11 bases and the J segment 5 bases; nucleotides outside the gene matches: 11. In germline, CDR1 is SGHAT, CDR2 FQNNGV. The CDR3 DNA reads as TGTGCCTCGAAGCGGGAGCTAATCGACAATGAGCAGTTCTTC. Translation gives CASKRELIDNEQFF.

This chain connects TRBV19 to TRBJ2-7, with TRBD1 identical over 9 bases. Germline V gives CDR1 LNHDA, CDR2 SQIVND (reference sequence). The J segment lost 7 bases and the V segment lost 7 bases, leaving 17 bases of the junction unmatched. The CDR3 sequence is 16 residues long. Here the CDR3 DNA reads TGTGCCAGTAATGGGGGAACGGGACAGGGCCTGGGTGAGCAGTACTTC. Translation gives CASNGGTGQGLGEQYF.

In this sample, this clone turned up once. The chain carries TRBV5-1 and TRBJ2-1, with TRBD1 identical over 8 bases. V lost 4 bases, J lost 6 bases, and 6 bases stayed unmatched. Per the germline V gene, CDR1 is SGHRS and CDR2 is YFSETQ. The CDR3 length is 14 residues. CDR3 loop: CASSPEDRGNEQFF. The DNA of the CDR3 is TGCGCCAGCAGCCCTGAAGACAGGGGCAATGAGCAGTTCTTC.

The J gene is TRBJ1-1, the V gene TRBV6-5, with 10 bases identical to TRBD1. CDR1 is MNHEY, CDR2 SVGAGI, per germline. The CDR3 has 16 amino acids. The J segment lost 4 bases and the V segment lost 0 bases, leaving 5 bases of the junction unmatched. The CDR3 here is CASSYSTGGFGTEAFF. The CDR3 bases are TGTGCCAGCAGTTACTCGACAGGGGGCTTCGGCACTGAAGCTTTCTTT.

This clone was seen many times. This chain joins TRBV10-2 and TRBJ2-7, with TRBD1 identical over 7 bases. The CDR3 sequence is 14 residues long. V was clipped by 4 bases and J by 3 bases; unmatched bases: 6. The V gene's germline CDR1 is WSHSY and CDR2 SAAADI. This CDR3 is CASSVHRDSYEQYF. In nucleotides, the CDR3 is TGCGCCAGCAGTGTCCACCGGGACAGCTACGAGCAGTACTTC.

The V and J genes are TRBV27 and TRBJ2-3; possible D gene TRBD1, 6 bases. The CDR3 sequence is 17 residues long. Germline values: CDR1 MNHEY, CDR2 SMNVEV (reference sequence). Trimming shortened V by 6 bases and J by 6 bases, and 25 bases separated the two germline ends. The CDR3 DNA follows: TGTGCCAGCAGCCCGTCCCAGGGGCGCCTTAGCATGGATACGCAGTATTTT. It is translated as CASSPSQGRLSMDTQYF.

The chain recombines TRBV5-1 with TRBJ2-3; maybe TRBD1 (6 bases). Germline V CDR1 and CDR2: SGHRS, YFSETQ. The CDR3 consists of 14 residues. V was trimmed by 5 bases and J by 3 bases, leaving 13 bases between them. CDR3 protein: CASSSQGQTDTQYF. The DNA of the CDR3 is TGCGCCAGCAGTTCTCAGGGGCAGACAGATACGCAGTATTTT.

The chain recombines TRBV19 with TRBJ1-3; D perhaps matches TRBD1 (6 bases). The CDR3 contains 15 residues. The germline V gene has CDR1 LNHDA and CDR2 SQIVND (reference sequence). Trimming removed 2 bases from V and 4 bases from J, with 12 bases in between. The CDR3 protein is CASSISPGQGNTIYF. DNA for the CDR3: TGTGCCAGTAGTATATCACCCGGACAGGGAAACACCATATATTTT.

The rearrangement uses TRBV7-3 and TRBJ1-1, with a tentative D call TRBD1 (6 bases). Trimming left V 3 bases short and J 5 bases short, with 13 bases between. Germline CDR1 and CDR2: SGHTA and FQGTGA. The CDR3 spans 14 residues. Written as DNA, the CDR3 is TGTGCCAGCAGCTTTGCGGGGGCGCAAACTGAAGCTTTCTTT. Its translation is CASSFAGAQTEAFF.

The DNA for the CDR3 is TGTGCCAGCAGTGAATGGGGGCAGGGTCTTGGGAATGAGCAGTTCTTC. Translated, it gives CASSEWGQGLGNEQFF. The V call is TRBV25-1, the J call TRBJ2-1; the D gene is possibly TRBD1 (6 bases). The ends were cut back, 1 base at V and 7 bases at J, with 17 bases in the middle. The CDR3 spans 16 residues. Germline-derived CDR1 and CDR2 are MGHDK and SYGVNS.

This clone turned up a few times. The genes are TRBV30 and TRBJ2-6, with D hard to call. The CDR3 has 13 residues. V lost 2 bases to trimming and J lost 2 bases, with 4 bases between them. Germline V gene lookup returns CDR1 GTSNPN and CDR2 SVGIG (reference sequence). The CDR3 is CAWSRTGANVLTF. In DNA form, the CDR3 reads TGTGCCTGGAGTCGTACTGGGGCCAACGTCCTGACTTTC.

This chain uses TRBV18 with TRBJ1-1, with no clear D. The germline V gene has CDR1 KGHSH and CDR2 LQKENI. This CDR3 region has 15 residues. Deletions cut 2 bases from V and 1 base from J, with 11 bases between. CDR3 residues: CASSPMIQKNTEAFF. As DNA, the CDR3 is TGTGCCAGCTCACCAATGATCCAGAAGAACACTGAAGCTTTCTTT. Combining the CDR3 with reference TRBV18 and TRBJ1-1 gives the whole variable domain NAGVMQNPRHLVRRRGQEARLRCSPMKGHSHVYWYRQLPEEGLKFMVYLQKENIIDESGMPKERFSAEFPKEGPSILRIQQVVRGDSAAYFCASSPMIQKNTEAFFGQGTRLTVV.

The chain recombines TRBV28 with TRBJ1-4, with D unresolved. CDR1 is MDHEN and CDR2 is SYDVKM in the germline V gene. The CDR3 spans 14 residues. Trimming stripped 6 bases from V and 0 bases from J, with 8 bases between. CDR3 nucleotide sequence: TGTGCCAGCAGCACAATTGCAACTAATGAAAAACTGTTTTTT. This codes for CASSTIATNEKLFF.

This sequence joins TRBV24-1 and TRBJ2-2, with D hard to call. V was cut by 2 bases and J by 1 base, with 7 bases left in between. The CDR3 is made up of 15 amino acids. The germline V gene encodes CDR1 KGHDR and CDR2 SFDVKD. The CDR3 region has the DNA TGTGCCACCAGTGATTCAGGAAAGAACACCGGGGAGCTGTTTTTT. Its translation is CATSDSGKNTGELFF.

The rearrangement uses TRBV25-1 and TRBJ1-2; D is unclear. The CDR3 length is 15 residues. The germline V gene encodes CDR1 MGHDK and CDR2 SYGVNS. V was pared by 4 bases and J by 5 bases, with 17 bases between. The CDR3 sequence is CASSGEGSSWYGYTF. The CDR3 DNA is TGTGCCAGCAGTGGGGAGGGCTCTTCCTGGTATGGCTACACCTTC.

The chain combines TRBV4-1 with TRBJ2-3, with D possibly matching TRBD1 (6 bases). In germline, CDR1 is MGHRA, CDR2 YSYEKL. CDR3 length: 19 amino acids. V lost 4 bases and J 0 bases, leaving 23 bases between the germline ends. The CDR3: CASSRMGAKGSASTDTQYF. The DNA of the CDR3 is TGCGCCAGCAGCCGAATGGGGGCTAAGGGATCTGCTAGCACAGATACGCAGTATTTT.

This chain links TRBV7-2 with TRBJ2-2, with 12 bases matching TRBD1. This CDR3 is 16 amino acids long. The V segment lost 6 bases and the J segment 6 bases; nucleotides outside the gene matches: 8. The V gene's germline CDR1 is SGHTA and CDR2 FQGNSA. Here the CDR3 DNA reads TGTGCCAGCAGTTTCTTGGGACAGGGGGCCGCCGGGGAGCTGTTTTTT. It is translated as CASSFLGQGAAGELFF.

The CDR3 reads CASSERRGNIQYF. CDR3 DNA sequence: TGTGCCAGCAGTGAGCGGAGGGGAAACATTCAGTACTTC. The V call is TRBV6-4, the J call TRBJ2-4; a possible D gene is TRBD2 (6 bases). Trimming cost V 3 bases and J 6 bases, with 9 bases left between them. The germline V gene has CDR1 MRHNA and CDR2 SNTAGT. The CDR3 runs 13 residues.

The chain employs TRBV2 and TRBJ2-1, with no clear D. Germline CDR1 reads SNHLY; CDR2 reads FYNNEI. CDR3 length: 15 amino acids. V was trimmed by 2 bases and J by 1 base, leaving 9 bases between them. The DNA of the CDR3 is TGTGCCAGCAGTGAAAATGAGCTATCCTACAATGAGCAGTTCTTC. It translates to CASSENELSYNEQFF.

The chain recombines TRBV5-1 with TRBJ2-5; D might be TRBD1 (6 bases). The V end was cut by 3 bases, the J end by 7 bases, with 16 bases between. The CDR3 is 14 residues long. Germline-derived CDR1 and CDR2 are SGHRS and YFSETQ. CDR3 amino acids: CASSSSGEWGTQYF. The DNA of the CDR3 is TGCGCCAGCAGCTCCTCAGGGGAATGGGGGACCCAGTACTTC.